This T cell receptor (beta chain) was retrieved from a study of T cells in Graves' hyperthyroidism and ophthalmopathy. CDR3 size: 15 residues. V was shortened by 5 bases and J by 0 bases, with 11 bases between the two germline ends. Germline V CDR1 and CDR2: SGHTA, FQGNSA. For this clonotype: The antigen is not known.

RNA transcripts served as the template for amplifying TCR beta CDR3 regions. HTBI primers drove first-round RT-PCR of the TCR CDR3. TCRdb used MiXCR to reprocess the multiplex PCR reads, holding one entry per CDR3 protein. The data contain 500,000 to 550,000 distinct CDR3 sequences, about 20% of them seen just once; the ten biggest clones take up approximately 48%. Whole-study findings and limits: Separating ophthalmopathy from stable hyperthyroidism was achieved by a 13 V-J model.

Ophthalmopathy patients showed a Clinical Activity Score of at least 3, NOSPECS grade of at least 4 and duration under 3 months. Orbital computed tomography, thyroid ultrasound, serum thyroxine and TRAb, and clinical symptoms together informed the diagnoses. Cells are PBMCs isolated from roughly 10 ml of fresh blood. Sequenced material: blood. The receptor comes from a man aged 40-50 years with Graves' ophthalmopathy. The J gene is TRBJ1-3, the V gene TRBV7-2; D perhaps matches TRBD1 (6 bases). CDR3 residues: CASSQTGSSGNTIYF. The CDR3 DNA reads as TGTGCCAGCAGCCAGACAGGTAGCTCTGGAAACACCATATATTTT.